This paragraph reports one T cell receptor (beta chain). In the original workflow: Counts of nucleated cells, estimated from reference gene primer amplification, were obtained. Profiling relied on immunoSEQ multiplex PCR, and the TCRdb table lists in-frame clones only, not all of them. The V and J calls and the clone size are those of that table, but D and trimming were determined from the DNA. The sample holds 210,000 or so clones, about 88% seen once. Unmatched junction bases numbered 4, after V lost 4 bases and J lost 0 bases. The CDR3 covers 15 residues. Germline CDR1 reads MNHEY; CDR2 reads SMNVEV (reference sequence). The record originates from a study of blood T cell repertoires in COVID-19.

The sequence was obtained from a man aged 40-49 years with active or convalescent COVID-19. The sample taken for sequencing was peripheral blood. The rearrangement uses TRBV27 and TRBJ2-3, with TRBD1 matching over 7 bases. The CDR3: CASSWRQGSTDTQYF. The CDR3 DNA is TGTGCCAGCAGTTGGCGACAGGGCAGCACAGATACGCAGTATTTT.